This is a list of T cell receptor beta chains from one sample in a study of CD8+ T cells in alopecia areata. Data came from immunoSEQ multiplex PCR; TCRdb stores just in-frame clones and leaves some out. Of 95,000 to 100,000 clones in the sample, approximately 66% were seen once. The sample was CD8+ T cells sorted from blood, taken at week 4, from a patient treated with tofacitinib. The receptors were gathered from a human donor with alopecia areata. Both conserved end residues are part of each CDR3. A D gene is named only where the DNA matches it firmly. Size tells how often a clone was seen (once, few, many) or the class of an expanded clone, and some rows leave it out.

v_gene	d_gene	abundance	j_gene	CDR3aa	CDR3nt
TRBV4-3	TRBD1	.	TRBJ2-7	CASSLGTGSEQYF	TGCGCCAGCAGCCTTGGGACAGGGTCCGAGCAGTACTTC
TRBV29-1	TRBD1	.	TRBJ1-2	CSVGARDRTNYGYTF	TGCAGCGTTGGGGCTAGGGACAGGACAAACTATGGCTACACCTTC
TRBV27	.	.	TRBJ2-2	CASSSEWTGELFF	TGTGCCAGCAGTTCAGAATGGACCGGGGAGCTGTTTTTT
TRBV18	.	few	TRBJ2-5	CASSSLEQETQYF	TGTGCCAGCTCATCGCTAGAGCAAGAGACCCAGTACTTC
TRBV11-2	.	.	TRBJ2-3	CASSQGGGKGSDTQYF	TGCGCCAGCAGCCAAGGAGGCGGGAAGGGGTCAGATACGCAGTATTTT
TRBV7-9	.	.	TRBJ1-1	CASSLGGLRLNTEAFF	TGTGCCAGCAGCTTAGGTGGACTTCGATTGAACACTGAAGCTTTCTTT
TRBV30	TRBD1	.	TRBJ2-7	CAWSTGQGYEQYF	TGTGCCTGGAGTACAGGACAGGGCTACGAGCAGTACTTC
TRBV28	.	few	TRBJ2-3	CASSLSGPRGTDTQYF	TGTGCCAGCAGTTTATCTGGGCCCCGGGGTACAGATACGCAGTATTTT
TRBV2	TRBD2	few	TRBJ2-3	CASSEALAGTDTQYF	TGTGCCAGCAGTGAAGCGCTAGCGGGCACAGATACGCAGTATTTT
TRBV27	.	once	TRBJ1-5	CASSLSVSIVQPQHF	TGTGCCAGCAGTTTATCGGTCAGTATAGTCCAGCCCCAGCATTTT
TRBV11-2	.	few	TRBJ2-1	CASSLVGPEQFF	TGTGCCAGCAGCTTAGTGGGCCCTGAGCAGTTCTTC
TRBV4-1	TRBD2	.	TRBJ2-1	CASSPRAPATSVYNEQFF	TGCGCCAGCAGCCCTCGGGCCCCGGCGACTAGCGTATACAATGAGCAGTTCTTC
TRBV7-2	TRBD1	.	TRBJ2-1	CASRSGQGIGNEQFF	TGTGCCAGCAGGTCGGGACAGGGCATCGGCAATGAGCAGTTCTTC
TRBV9	.	.	TRBJ1-1	CASSASYNHGTEAFF	TGTGCCAGCAGCGCGTCATATAACCATGGGACTGAAGCTTTCTTT
TRBV4-3	TRBD1	few	TRBJ2-7	CASSHSGTGEVYEQYF	TGCGCCAGCAGCCATTCCGGGACAGGGGAAGTCTACGAGCAGTACTTC
TRBV30	.	.	TRBJ1-2	CAWSGGQAYSGYTF	TGTGCCTGGAGTGGGGGGCAGGCATATTCTGGCTACACCTTC
TRBV13	TRBD1	.	TRBJ2-3	CASSRQGSSTDTQYF	TGTGCCAGCAGCCGACAGGGCTCAAGCACAGATACGCAGTATTTT
TRBV4-1	.	.	TRBJ2-5	CASSQPGTGETQYF	TGCGCCAGCAGCCAACCGGGGACTGGGGAGACCCAGTACTTC
TRBV27	TRBD2	.	TRBJ2-7	CASSFTLAGDEQYF	TGTGCCAGCAGTTTTACCCTAGCGGGAGACGAGCAGTACTTC
TRBV15	.	once	TRBJ1-2	CATSSPQSSGYTF	TGTGCCACCAGCAGCCCACAGTCGTCTGGCTACACCTTC
TRBV5-1	TRBD1	.	TRBJ1-2	CASSSGGRDYTF	TGCGCCAGCAGCTCAGGGGGACGGGACTACACCTTC
TRBV5-1	TRBD1	.	TRBJ1-4	CASSTTGATNEKLFF	TGCGCCAGCAGCACTACAGGGGCAACTAATGAAAAACTGTTTTTT
TRBV30	.	.	TRBJ2-2	CALGGGANTGELFF	TGTGCCTTGGGGGGAGGAGCGAACACCGGGGAGCTGTTTTTT